This T cell receptor (beta chain) was sequenced during a study of blood T cells in healthy people across ages. This clonotype has a handful of counts. Its antigen is unknown. Sample-barcoded 5' priming and a J-beta primer mix drove a second PCR of 7 to 11 cycles. TCRdb re-analysed the 5' RACE reads in MiXCR, keeping a single row per CDR3 protein. The table lists 600,000 to 1,000,000 distinct CDR3 sequences, around 25% of them singletons. Researchers collected 9 to 10 milliliters of peripheral blood from every single donor. Trimming removed 3 bases at V and 8 bases at J, with 11 bases between. The CDR3 has 14 amino acids. General observations from the study: Observed TCR beta diversity per million T cells went down as age went up. This fall followed a roughly linear course with age. Relative to aged donors, long-lived donors carried more naive CD4+ cells and displayed higher diversity.

These data also featured in a second study, about T cells of mothers and their children.

The chain recombines TRBV12-3 or TRBV12-4 with TRBJ1-6, with TRBD1 as a possible D gene (5 bases). This clonotype was sampled from a boy between 10 and 17 years old in good health. The material sequenced was blood. The CDR3 sequence is CASSFRGVDSPLHF. CDR3 nucleotides: TGTGCCAGCAGTTTTAGAGGGGTGGATTCACCCCTCCACTTT.